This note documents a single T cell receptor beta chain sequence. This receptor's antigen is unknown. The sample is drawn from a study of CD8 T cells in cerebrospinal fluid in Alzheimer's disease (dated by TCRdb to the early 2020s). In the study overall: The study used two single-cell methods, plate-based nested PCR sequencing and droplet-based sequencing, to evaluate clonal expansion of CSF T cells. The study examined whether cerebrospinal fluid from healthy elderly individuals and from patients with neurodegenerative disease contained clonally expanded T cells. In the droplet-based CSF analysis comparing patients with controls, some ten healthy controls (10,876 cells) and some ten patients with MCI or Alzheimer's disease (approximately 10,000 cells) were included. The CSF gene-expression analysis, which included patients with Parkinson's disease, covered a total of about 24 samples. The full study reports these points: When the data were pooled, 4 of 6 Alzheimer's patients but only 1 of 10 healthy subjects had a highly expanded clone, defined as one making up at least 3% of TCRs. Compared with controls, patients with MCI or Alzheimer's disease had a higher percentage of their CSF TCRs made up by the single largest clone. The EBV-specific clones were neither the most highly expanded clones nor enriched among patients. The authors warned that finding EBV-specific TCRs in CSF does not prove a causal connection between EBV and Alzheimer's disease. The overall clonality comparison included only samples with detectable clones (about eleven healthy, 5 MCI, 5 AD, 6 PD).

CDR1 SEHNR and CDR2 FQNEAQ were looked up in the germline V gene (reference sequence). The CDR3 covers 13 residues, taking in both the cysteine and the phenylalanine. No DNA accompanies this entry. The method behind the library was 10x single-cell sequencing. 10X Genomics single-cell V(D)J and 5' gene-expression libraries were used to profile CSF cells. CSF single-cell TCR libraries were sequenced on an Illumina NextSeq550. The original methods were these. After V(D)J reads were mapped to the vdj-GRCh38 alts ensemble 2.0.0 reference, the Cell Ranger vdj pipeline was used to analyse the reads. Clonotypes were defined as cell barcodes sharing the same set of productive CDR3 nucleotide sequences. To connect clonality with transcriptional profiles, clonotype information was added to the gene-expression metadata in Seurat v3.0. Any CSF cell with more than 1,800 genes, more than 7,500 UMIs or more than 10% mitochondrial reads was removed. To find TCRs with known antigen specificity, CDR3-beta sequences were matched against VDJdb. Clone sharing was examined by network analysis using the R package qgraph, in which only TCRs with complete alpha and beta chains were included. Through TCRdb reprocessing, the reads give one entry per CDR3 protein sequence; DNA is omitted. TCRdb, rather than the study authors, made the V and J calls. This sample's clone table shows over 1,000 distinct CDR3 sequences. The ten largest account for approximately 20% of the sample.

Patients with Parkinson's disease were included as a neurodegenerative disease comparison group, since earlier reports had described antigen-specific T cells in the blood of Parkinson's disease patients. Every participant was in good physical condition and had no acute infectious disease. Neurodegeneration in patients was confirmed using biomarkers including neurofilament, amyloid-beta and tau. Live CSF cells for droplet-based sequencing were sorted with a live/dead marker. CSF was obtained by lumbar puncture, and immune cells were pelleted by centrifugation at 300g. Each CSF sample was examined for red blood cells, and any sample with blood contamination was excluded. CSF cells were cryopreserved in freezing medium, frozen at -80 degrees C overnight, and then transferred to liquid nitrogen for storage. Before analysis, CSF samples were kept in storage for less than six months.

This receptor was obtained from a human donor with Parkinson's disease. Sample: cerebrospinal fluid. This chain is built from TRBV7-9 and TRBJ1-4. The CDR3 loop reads CASSLGVGFQLLF.